This section outlines one T cell receptor (beta chain) sequence together with its context. Study processing details: For nucleated cells, counts were estimated from reference gene primer amplification. TCRdb's table, derived via immunoSEQ multiplex PCR, lists solely in-frame clones and lacks some. That table furnishes V, J and clone size, whereas the DNA furnished D and trimming. The sample has about 220,000 clones; 70% to 90% are singletons. This sample stems from a study of blood T cell repertoires in COVID-19. As for the study in general: COVID-19 samples collected from the United States, Italy and Spain covered acute and convalescent phases. The cDNA or gDNA used as material had been derived from T cells, B-cell-depleted T cells, or PBMCs.

Germline V gene lookup returns CDR1 MNHEY and CDR2 SVGAGI. With 5 bases removed from V and 7 bases from J, the gap between germline ends came to 9 bases. CDR3 length: 13 amino acids. The chain has TRBV6-5 and TRBJ1-6; D perhaps matches TRBD1 (5 bases). Sequenced input: peripheral blood. This sequence was found in a man aged 35-49 years with acute or convalescent COVID-19. In nucleotides, the CDR3 is TGTGCCAGCAGTATGACAGAAAATTCACCCCTCCACTTT. It encodes CASSMTENSPLHF.